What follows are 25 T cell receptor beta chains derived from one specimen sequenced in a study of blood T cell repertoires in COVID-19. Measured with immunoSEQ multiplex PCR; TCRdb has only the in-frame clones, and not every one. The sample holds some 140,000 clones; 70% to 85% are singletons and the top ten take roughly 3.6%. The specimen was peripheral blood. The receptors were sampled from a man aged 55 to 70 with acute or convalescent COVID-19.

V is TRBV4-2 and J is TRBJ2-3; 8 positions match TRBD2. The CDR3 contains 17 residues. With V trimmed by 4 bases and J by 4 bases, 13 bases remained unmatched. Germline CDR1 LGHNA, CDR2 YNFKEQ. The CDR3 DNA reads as TGTGCCAGCAGCCCCGCGCCGGCGGGAGGCGGGTCAGATACGCAGTATTTT. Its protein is CASSPAPAGGGSDTQYF.

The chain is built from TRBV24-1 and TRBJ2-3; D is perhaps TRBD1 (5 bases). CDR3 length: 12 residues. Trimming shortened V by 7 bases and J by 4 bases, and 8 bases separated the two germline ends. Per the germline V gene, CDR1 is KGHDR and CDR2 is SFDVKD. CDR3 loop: CATRGVADTQYF. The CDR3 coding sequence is TGTGCCACCAGAGGGGTGGCAGATACGCAGTATTTT.

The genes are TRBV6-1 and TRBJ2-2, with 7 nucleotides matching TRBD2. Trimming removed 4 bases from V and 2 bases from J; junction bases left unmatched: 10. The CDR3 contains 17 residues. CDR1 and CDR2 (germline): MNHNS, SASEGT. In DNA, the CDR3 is TGTGCCAGCAGTGCATCTGGGGCGGGAGCTAACACCGGGGAGCTGTTTTTT. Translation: CASSASGAGANTGELFF.

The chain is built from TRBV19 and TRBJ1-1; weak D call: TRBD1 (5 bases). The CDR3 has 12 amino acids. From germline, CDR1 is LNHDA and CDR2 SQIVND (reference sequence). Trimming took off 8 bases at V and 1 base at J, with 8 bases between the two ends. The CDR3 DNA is TGTGCCAGTTGGGGCTCGAACACTGAAGCTTTCTTT. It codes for CASWGSNTEAFF.

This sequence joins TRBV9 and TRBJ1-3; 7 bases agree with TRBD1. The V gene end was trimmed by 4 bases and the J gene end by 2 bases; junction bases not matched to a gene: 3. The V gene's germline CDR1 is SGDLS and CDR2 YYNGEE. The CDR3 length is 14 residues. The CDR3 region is CASSLQGPGNTIYF. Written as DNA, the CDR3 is TGTGCCAGCAGCTTACAGGGGCCTGGAAACACCATATATTTT.

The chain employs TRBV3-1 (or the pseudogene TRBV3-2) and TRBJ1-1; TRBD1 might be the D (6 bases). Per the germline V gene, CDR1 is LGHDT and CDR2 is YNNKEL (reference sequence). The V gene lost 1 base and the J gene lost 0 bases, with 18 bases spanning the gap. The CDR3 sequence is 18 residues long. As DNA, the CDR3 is TGTGCCAGCAGCCAAGGGTTTGGACAGACCTCTTTGAACACTGAAGCTTTCTTT. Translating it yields CASSQGFGQTSLNTEAFF.

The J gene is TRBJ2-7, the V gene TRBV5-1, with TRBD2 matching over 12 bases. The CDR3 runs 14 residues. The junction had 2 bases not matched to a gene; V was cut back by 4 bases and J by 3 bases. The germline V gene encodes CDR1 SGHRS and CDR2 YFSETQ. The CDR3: CASSRTSGNYEQYF. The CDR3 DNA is TGCGCCAGCAGCCGGACTAGCGGGAACTACGAGCAGTACTTC.

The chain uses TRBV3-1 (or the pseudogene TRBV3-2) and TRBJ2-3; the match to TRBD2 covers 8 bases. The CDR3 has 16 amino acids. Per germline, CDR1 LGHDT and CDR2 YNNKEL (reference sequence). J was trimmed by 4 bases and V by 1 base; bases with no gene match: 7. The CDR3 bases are TGTGCCAGCAGCCAAGGGTTATCGGGGGGGGCAGATACGCAGTATTTT. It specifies CASSQGLSGGADTQYF.

The CDR3, as DNA: TGTGCCATCAGCCCTAATACGGGCGGGAACTACAATGAGCAGTTCTTC. Its protein is CAISPNTGGNYNEQFF. This chain joins TRBV10-3 and TRBJ2-1, with D perhaps matching TRBD2 (6 bases). There are 16 residues in the CDR3. Germline V gene data show CDR1 as ENHRY and CDR2 as SYGVKD. Trimming pared 6 bases from V and 3 bases from J, leaving 18 bases between.

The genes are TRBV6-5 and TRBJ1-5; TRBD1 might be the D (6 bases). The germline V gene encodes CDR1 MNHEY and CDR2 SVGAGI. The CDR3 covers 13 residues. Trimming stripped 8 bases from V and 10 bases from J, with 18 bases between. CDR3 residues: CASDGGGWNPQHF. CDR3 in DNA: TGTGCCAGCGATGGGGGGGGCTGGAATCCCCAGCATTTT.

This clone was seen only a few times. The CDR3 loop is CASSLGQGSNQPQHF. DNA for the CDR3: TGTGCCAGCAGTTTAGGTCAGGGGAGCAATCAGCCCCAGCATTTT. The V gene is TRBV27, the J gene TRBJ1-5; tentatively, D is TRBD1 (6 bases). Trimming pared 2 bases from V and 1 base from J, leaving 9 bases between. CDR3 length: 15 residues. Germline V gene data show CDR1 as MNHEY and CDR2 as SMNVEV (reference sequence).

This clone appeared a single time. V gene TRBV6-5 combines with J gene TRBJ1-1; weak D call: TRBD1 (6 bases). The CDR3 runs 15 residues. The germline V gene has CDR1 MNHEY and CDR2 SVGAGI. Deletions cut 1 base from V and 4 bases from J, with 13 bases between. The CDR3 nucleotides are TGTGCCAGCAGTTACTTCGGGGGGCCGGGCACTGAAGCTTTCTTT. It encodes CASSYFGGPGTEAFF.

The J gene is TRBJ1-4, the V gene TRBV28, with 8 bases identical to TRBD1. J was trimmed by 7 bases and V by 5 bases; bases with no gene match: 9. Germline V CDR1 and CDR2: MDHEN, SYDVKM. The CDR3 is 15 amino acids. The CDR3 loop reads CASSMRTGRGEKLFF. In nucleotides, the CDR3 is TGTGCCAGCAGTATGCGGACAGGGAGAGGTGAAAAACTGTTTTTT.

In nucleotides, the CDR3 is TGTGCCAGCAGCCAAAATTTAGCGGGAACCTACAATGAGCAGTTCTTC. Protein sequence: CASSQNLAGTYNEQFF. The chain has TRBV4-2 and TRBJ2-1, with TRBD2 identical over 8 bases. Germline V gene sequence: CDR1 LGHNA, CDR2 YNFKEQ. The junction had 5 bases not matched to a gene; V was cut back by 2 bases and J by 2 bases. The CDR3 is 16 residues long.

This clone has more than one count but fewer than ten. The CDR3 nucleotides read TGTGCCAGCAGCCCTACTAGCCGCTCCTACGAGCAGTACTTC. Residues: CASSPTSRSYEQYF. This chain links TRBV7-9 with TRBJ2-7; D perhaps matches TRBD2 (6 bases). V was cut by 5 bases and J by 0 bases, with 11 bases left in between. This CDR3 spans 14 amino acids. CDR1 and CDR2 from the germline V gene are SEHNR and FQNEAQ (reference sequence).

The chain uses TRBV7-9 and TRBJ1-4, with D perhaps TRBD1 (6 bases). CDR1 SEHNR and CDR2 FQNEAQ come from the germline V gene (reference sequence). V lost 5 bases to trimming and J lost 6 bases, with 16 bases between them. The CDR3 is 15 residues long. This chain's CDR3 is CASSQGRAGDEKLFF. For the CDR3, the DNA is TGTGCCAGCAGCCAGGGGAGAGCTGGAGATGAAAAACTGTTTTTT.

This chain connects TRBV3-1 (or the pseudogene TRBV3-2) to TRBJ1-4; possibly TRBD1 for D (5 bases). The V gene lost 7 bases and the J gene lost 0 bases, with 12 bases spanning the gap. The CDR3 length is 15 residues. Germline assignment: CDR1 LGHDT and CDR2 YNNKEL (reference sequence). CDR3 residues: CASNRRGATNEKLFF. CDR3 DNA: TGTGCCAGCAACCGGCGGGGCGCAACTAATGAAAAACTGTTTTTT.

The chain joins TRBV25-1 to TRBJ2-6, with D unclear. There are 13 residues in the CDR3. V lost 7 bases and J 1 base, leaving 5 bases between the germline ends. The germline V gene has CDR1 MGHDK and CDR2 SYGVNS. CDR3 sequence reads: CASILSGANVLTF. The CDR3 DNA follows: TGTGCCAGCATCCTTTCTGGGGCCAACGTCCTGACTTTC. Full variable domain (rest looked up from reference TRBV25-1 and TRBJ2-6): EADIYQTPRYLVIGTGKKITLECSQTMGHDKMYWYQQDPGMELHLIHYSYGVNSTEKGDLSSESTVSRIRTEHFPLTLESARPSHTSQYLCASILSGANVLTFGAGSRLTVL.

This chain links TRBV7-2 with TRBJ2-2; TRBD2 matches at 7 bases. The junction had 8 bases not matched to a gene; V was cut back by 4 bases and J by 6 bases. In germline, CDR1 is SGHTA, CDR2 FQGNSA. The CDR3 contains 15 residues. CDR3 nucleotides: TGTGCCAGCAGCTCCCGCGGGAGTTTTTCCGGGGAGCTGTTTTTT. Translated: CASSSRGSFSGELFF.

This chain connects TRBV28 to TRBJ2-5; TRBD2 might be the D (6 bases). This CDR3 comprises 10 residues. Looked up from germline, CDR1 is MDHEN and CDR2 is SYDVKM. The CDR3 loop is CAVAEETQYF. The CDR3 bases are TGTGCAGTAGCGGAAGAGACCCAGTACTTC.

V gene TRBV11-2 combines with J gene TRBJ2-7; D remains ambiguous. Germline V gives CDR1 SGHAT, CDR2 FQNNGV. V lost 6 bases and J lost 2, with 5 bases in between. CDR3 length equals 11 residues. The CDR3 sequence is CASSATYEQYF. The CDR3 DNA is TGTGCCAGCAGTGCGACCTACGAGCAGTACTTC.

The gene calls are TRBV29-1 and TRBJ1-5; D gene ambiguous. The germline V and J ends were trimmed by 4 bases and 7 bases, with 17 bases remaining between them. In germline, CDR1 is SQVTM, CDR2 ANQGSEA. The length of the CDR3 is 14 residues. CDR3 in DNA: TGCAGCGTTGCGAGGGCCCGCGGGGTGCAGCCCCAGCATTTT. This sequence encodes CSVARARGVQPQHF.

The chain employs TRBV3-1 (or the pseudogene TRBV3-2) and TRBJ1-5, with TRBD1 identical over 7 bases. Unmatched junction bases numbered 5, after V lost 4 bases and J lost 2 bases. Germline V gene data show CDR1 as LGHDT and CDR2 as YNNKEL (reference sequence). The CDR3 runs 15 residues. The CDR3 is CASSLTGQGNQPQHF. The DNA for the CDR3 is TGTGCCAGCAGCCTCACAGGACAGGGCAATCAGCCCCAGCATTTT.

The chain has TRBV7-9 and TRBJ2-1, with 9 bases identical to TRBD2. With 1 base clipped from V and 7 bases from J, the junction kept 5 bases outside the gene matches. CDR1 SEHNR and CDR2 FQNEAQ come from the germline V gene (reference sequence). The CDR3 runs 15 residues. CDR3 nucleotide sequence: TGTGCCAGCAGCTTAGATAGCGGGAGTTTGAATGAGCAGTTCTTC. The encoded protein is CASSLDSGSLNEQFF. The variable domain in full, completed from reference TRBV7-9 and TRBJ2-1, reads DTGVSQNPRHKITKRGQNVTFRCDPISEHNRLYWYRQTLGQGPEFLTYFQNEAQLEKSRLLSDRFSAERPKGSFSTLEIQRTEQGDSAMYLCASSLDSGSLNEQFFGPGTRLTVL.

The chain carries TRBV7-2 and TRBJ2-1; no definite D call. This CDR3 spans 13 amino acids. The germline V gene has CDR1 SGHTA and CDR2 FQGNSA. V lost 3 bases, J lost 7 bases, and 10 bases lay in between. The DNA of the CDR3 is TGTGCCAGCAGCTTTGGTCTTCAGAATGAGCAGTTCTTC. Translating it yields CASSFGLQNEQFF.